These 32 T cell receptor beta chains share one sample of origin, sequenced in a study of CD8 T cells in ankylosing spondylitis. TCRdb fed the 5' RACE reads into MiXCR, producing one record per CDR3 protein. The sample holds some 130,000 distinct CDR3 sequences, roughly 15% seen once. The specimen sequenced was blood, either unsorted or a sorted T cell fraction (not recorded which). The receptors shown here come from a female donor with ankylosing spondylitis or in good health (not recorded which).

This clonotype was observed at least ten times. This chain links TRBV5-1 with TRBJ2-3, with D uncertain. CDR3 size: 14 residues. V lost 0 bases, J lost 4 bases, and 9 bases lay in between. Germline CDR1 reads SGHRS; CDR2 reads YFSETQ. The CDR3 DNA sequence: TGCGCCAGCAGCTTGGAAGTCAGCCCAGATACGCAGTATTTT. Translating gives CASSLEVSPDTQYF.

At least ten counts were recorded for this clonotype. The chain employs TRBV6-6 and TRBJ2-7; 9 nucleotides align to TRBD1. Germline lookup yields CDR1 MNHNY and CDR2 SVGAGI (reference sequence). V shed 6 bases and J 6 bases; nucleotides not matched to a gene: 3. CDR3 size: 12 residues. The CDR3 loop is CASRKTGGEQYF. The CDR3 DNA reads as TGTGCCAGCAGGAAGACAGGGGGCGAGCAGTACTTC.

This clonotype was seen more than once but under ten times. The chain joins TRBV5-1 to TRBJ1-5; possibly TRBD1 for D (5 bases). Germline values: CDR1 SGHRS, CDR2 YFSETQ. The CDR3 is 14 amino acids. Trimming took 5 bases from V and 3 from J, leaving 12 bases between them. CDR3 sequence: CASSPGGTNQPQHF. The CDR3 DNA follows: TGCGCCAGCAGTCCGGGGGGTACCAATCAGCCCCAGCATTTT.

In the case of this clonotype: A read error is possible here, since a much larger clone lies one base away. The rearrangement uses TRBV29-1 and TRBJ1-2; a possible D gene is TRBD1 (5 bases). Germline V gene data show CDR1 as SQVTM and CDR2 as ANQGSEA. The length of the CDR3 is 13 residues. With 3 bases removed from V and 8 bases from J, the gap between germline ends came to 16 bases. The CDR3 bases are TGCAGCGTTGATGCTCGGGACCCATCGGGCTACACCTTC. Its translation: CSVDARDPSGYTF.

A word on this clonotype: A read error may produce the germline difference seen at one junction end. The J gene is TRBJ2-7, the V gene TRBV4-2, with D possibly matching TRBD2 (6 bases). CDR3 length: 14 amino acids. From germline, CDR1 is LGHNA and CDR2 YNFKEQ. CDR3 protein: CASSREANSYKQYF. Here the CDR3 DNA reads TGTGCCAGCAGCCGGGAGGCTAACTCCTACAAGCAGTACTTC.

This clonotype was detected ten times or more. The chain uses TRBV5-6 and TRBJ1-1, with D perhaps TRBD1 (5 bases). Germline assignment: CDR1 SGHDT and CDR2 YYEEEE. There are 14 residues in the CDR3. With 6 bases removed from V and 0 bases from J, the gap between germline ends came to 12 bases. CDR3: CASTGDPLNTEAFF. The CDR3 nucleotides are TGTGCCAGCACGGGGGACCCATTGAACACTGAAGCTTTCTTT.

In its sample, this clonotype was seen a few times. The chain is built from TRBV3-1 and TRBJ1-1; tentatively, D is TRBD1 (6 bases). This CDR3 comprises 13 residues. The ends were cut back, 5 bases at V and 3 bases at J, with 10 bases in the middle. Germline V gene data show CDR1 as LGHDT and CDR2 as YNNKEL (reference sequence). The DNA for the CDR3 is TGTGCCAGCAGCTTCGGACAGCACACTGAAGCTTTCTTT. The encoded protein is CASSFGQHTEAFF.

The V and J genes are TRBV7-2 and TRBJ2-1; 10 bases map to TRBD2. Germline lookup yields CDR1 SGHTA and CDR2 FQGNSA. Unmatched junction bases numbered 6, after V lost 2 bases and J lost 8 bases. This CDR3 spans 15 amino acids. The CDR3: CASSLRSGGAHEQFF. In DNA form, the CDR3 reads TGTGCCAGCAGCTTACGAAGCGGGGGGGCCCATGAGCAGTTCTTC.

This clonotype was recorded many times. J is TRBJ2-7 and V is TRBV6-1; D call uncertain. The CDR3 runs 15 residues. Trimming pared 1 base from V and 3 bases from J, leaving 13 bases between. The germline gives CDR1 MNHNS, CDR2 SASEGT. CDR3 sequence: CASSEGMAAHYEQYF. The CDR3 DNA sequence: TGTGCCAGCAGTGAAGGGATGGCAGCCCACTACGAGCAGTACTTC.

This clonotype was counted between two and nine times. The CDR3 region is CSARGTGNSKFNEQFF. The CDR3 bases are TGCAGTGCTAGAGGGACGGGCAACAGTAAATTCAATGAGCAGTTCTTC. The V call is TRBV20-1, the J call TRBJ2-1; D gene unclear. The germline CDR1 and CDR2 sequences are DFQATT and SNEGSKA (reference sequence). This CDR3 region has 16 residues. Trimming removed 1 base from V and 6 bases from J, with 19 bases in between.

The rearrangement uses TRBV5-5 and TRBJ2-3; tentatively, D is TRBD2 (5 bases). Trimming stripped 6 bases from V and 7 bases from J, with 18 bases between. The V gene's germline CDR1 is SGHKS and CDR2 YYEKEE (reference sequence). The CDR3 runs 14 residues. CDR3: CASNPGPGMYTQYF. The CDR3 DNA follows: TGTGCCAGCAACCCCGGTCCCGGGATGTATACGCAGTATTTT.

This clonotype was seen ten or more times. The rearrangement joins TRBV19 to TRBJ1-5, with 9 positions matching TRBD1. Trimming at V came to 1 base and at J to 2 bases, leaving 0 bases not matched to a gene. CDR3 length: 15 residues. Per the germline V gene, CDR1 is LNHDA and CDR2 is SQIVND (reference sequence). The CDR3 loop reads CASSIGTGGNQPQHF. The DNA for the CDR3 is TGTGCCAGTAGTATAGGGACAGGGGGCAATCAGCCCCAGCATTTT.

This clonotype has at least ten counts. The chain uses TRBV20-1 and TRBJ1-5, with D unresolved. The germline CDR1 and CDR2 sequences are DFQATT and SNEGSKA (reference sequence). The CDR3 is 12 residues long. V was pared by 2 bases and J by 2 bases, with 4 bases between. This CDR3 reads CSARPGNQPQHF. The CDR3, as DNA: TGCAGTGCTAGACCTGGCAATCAGCCCCAGCATTTT.

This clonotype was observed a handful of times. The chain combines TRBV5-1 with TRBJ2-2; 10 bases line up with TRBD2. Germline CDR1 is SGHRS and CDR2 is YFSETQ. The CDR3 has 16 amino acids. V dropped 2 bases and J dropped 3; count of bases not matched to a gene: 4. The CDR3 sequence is CASSFSGGTYTGELFF. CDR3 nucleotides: TGCGCCAGCAGCTTTAGCGGGGGGACTTACACCGGGGAGCTGTTTTTT.

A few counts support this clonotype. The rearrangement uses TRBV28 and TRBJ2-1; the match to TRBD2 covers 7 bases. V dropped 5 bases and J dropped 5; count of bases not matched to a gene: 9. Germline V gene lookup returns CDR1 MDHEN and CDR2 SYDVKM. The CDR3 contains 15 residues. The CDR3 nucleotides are TGTGCCAGCAGTCCCACCGGGACTAAAAACAATGAGCAGTTCTTC. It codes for CASSPTGTKNNEQFF.

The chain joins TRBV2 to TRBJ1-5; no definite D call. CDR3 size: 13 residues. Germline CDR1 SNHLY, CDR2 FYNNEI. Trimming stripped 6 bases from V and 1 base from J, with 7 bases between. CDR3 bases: TGTGCCAGCAGGGCCGTCAGCAATCAGCCCCAGCATTTT. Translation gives CASRAVSNQPQHF.

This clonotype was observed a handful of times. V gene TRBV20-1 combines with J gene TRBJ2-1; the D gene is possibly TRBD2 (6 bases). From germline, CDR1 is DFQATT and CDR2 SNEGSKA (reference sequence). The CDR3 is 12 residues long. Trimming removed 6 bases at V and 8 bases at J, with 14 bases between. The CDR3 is CSAHTSSHEQFF. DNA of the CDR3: TGCAGTGCACACACTAGCTCTCATGAGCAGTTCTTC.

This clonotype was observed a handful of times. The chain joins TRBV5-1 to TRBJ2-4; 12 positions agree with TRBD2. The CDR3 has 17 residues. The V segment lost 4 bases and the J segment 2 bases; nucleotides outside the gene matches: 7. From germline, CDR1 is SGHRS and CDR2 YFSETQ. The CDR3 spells CASSITLAGGPKNIQYF. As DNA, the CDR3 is TGCGCCAGCAGCATTACACTAGCGGGAGGCCCCAAAAACATTCAGTACTTC.

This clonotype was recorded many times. CDR3 region: CSVVTDSTDTQYF. The CDR3 region has the DNA TGCAGCGTCGTGACAGATAGCACAGATACGCAGTATTTT. This chain links TRBV29-1 with TRBJ2-3, with D possibly being TRBD1 (5 bases). Germline loops: CDR1 SQVTM, CDR2 ANQGSEA. The CDR3 length is 13 residues. Trimming took off 6 bases at V and 0 bases at J, with 10 bases between the two ends.

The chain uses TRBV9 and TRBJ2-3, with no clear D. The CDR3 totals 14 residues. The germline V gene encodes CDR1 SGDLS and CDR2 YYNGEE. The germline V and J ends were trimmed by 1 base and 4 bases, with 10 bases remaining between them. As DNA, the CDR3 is TGTGCCAGCAGCGTACTGGGGATCCCAGATACGCAGTATTTT. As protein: CASSVLGIPDTQYF.

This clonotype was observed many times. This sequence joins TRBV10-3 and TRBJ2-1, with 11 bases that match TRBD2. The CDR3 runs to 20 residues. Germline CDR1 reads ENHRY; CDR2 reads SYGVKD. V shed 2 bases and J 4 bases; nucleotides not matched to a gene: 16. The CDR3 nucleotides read TGTGCCATCAGTGAGCCGGAGATCGGCTCTAGCGGGAGGATGTACAATGAGCAGTTCTTC. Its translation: CAISEPEIGSSGRMYNEQFF.

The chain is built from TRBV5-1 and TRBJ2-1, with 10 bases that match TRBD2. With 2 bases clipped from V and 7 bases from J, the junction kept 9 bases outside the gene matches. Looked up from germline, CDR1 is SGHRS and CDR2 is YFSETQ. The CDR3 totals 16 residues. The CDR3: CASSLSSGRAWNEQFF. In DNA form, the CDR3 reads TGCGCCAGCAGCTTATCCAGCGGGAGGGCCTGGAATGAGCAGTTCTTC. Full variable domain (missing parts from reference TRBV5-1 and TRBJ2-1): KAGVTQTPRYLIKTRGQQVTLSCSPISGHRSVSWYQQTPGQGLQFLFEYFSETQRNKGNFPGRFSGRQFSNSRSEMNVSTLELGDSALYLCASSLSSGRAWNEQFFGPGTRLTVL.

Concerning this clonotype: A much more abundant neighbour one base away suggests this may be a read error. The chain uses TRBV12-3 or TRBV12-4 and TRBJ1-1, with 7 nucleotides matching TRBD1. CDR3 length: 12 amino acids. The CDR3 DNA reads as TGTGTCAGCAGTTCCGGACAGGTTGAAGCTTTCTTT. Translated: CVSSSGQVEAFF.

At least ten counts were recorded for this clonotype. CDR3 protein: CASSGGSTDTQYF. The DNA of the CDR3 is TGTGCCAGCAGCGGAGGAAGCACAGATACGCAGTATTTT. The chain uses TRBV7-3 and TRBJ2-3; the D gene is possibly TRBD2 (5 bases). Trimming took off 5 bases at V and 0 bases at J, with 6 bases between the two ends. Germline lookup yields CDR1 SGHTA and CDR2 FQGTGA. This CDR3 has 13 amino acids. Based on the CDR3 plus reference TRBV7-3 and TRBJ2-3, the full variable domain is GAGVSQTPSNKVTEKGKYVELRCDPISGHTALYWYRQSLGQGPEFLIYFQGTGAADDSGLPNDRFFAVRPEGSVSTLKIQRTERGDSAVYLCASSGGSTDTQYFGPGTRLTVL.

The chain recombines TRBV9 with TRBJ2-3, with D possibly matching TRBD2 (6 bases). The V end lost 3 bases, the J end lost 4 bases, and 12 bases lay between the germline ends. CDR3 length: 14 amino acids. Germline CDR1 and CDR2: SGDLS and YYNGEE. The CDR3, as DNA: TGTGCCAGCAGCGGCTCGGGAGCCTCAGATACGCAGTATTTT. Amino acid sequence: CASSGSGASDTQYF.

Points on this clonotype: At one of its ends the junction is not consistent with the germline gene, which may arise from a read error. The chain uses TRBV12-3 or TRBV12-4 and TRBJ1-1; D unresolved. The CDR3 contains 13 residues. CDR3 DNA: TGTGCCAGCAGTTTAGGCGGGAACGCTGAAGCTTTCTTT. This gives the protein CASSLGGNAEAFF.

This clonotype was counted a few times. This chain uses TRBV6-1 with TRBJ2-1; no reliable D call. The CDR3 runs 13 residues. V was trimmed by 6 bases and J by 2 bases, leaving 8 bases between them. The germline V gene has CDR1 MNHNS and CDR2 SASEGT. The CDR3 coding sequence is TGTGCCAGCAGATCGGACGCCTACAATGAGCAGTTCTTC. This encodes CASRSDAYNEQFF.

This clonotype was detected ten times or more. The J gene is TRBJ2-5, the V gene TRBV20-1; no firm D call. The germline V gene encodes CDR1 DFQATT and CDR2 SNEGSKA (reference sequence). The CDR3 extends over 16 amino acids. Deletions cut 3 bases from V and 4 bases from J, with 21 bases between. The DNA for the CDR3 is TGCAGTGCTAGCGGCCCTTACCGAGTCTCGTTAGAGACCCAGTACTTC. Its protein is CSASGPYRVSLETQYF.

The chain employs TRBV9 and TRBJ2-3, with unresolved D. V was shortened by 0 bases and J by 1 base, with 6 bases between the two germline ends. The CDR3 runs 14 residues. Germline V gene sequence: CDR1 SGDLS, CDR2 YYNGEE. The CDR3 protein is CASSVEWGTDTQYF. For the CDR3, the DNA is TGTGCCAGCAGCGTAGAATGGGGCACAGATACGCAGTATTTT.

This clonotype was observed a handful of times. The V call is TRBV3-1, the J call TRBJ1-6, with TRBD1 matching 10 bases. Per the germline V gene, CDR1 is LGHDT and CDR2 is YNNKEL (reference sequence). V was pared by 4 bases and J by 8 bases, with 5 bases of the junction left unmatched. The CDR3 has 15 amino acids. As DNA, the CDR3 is TGTGCCAGCAGCCCATGGACAGGGGGGGATTCACCCCTCCACTTT. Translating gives CASSPWTGGDSPLHF.

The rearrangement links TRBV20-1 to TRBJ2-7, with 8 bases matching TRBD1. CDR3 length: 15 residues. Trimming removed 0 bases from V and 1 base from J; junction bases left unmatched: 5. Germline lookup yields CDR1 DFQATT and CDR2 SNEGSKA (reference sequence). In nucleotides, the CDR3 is TGCAGTGCTAGAGATCCTGGACAGGGATCCTACGAGCAGTACTTC. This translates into CSARDPGQGSYEQYF.

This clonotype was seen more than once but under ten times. The CDR3 coding sequence is TGTGCCAGCAGCTCCACTAGCGGGGGGGCAAATACGCAGTATTTT. Its protein is CASSSTSGGANTQYF. The chain recombines TRBV7-8 with TRBJ2-3; 13 bases match TRBD2. The CDR3 is 15 amino acids. V was pared by 4 bases and J by 7 bases, with 5 bases of the junction left unmatched. CDR1 and CDR2 from the germline V gene are SGHVS and FQNEAQ.